This is a list of T cell receptor beta chains from one sample in a study of T cell repertoires in cytomegalovirus infection. In TCRdb, the reads were re-called with MiXCR into one record per CDR3 protein. The table has 250,000 to 300,000 distinct CDR3 sequences, around 8.7% seen once. The material sequenced was PBMCs. These receptor sequences come from a human donor in good health (CMV status not recorded). Some clones in this sample may be carry-over from other donors' samples. Each CDR3 is given with its conserved first and last residue. A D gene is named only where the DNA matches it firmly. Clone size is stated in some rows and not others, as once, few, many or a class when expanded.

j_gene: TRBJ1-1; v_gene: TRBV7-2; d_gene: -; abundance: many; CDR3aa: CASSWDRGALEAFF; CDR3nt: TGTGCCAGCAGCTGGGACCGCGGAGCCCTTGAAGCTTTCTTT
j_gene: TRBJ2-3; v_gene: TRBV28; d_gene: TRBD2; abundance: many; CDR3aa: CASSRTSGRNTQYF; CDR3nt: TGTGCCAGCAGTCGGACTAGCGGGAGAAATACGCAGTATTTT
j_gene: TRBJ1-2; v_gene: TRBV19; d_gene: -; abundance: -; CDR3aa: CASSATATGYTF; CDR3nt: TGTGCCAGTAGTGCGACAGCCACGGGCTACACCTTC
j_gene: TRBJ1-2; v_gene: TRBV4-1; d_gene: -; abundance: many; CDR3aa: CASSQDRGRSNYGYTF; CDR3nt: TGCGCCAGCAGCCAAGATCGTGGCAGAAGTAACTATGGCTACACCTTC
j_gene: TRBJ2-1; v_gene: TRBV12-3/TRBV12-4; d_gene: TRBD2; abundance: -; CDR3aa: CASSLKRKTNGGRANEQFF; CDR3nt: TGTGCCAGCAGTTTAAAAAGAAAAACAAATGGTGGGAGGGCAAATGAGCAGTTCTTC
j_gene: TRBJ2-1; v_gene: TRBV7-2; d_gene: -; abundance: many; CDR3aa: CASSSFPSYHNEQFF; CDR3nt: TGTGCCAGCAGTTCTTTCCCTTCGTATCACAATGAGCAGTTCTTC
j_gene: TRBJ2-3; v_gene: TRBV7-2; d_gene: TRBD2; abundance: -; CDR3aa: CASRRGGSGSTDTQYF; CDR3nt: TGTGCCAGCAGGAGAGGCGGGAGCGGTAGCACAGATACGCAGTATTTT
j_gene: TRBJ1-3; v_gene: TRBV12-3/TRBV12-4; d_gene: -; abundance: many; CDR3aa: CASSFFPGNTIYF; CDR3nt: TGTGCCAGCAGTTTCTTCCCTGGAAACACCATATATTTT
j_gene: TRBJ1-3; v_gene: TRBV7-2; d_gene: TRBD1; abundance: many; CDR3aa: CASSFWTGGRNTIYF; CDR3nt: TGTGCCAGCAGCTTCTGGACAGGGGGCCGGAACACCATATATTTT
j_gene: TRBJ1-2; v_gene: TRBV7-2; d_gene: -; abundance: many; CDR3aa: CASSLGGNYGYTF; CDR3nt: TGTGCCAGCAGCTTAGGAGGGAACTATGGCTACACCTTC
j_gene: TRBJ1-2; v_gene: TRBV5-1; d_gene: TRBD1; abundance: few; CDR3aa: CASTAGQGNFVYGYTF; CDR3nt: TGCGCCAGCACGGCGGGACAGGGAAACTTTGTCTATGGCTACACCTTC
j_gene: TRBJ2-3; v_gene: TRBV4-3; d_gene: -; abundance: many; CDR3aa: CASSHSVTSTDTQYF; CDR3nt: TGCGCCAGCAGCCACAGTGTTACTAGCACAGATACGCAGTATTTT
j_gene: TRBJ2-5; v_gene: TRBV6-2/TRBV6-3; d_gene: TRBD1; abundance: many; CDR3aa: CASSYISGTGSEETQYF; CDR3nt: TGTGCCAGCAGTTACATTTCCGGGACAGGGAGCGAAGAGACCCAGTACTTC
j_gene: TRBJ1-2; v_gene: TRBV11-3; d_gene: TRBD1; abundance: many; CDR3aa: CASSLSRDRPNYGYTF; CDR3nt: TGTGCCAGCAGCCTCTCCCGGGACAGACCTAACTATGGCTACACCTTC
j_gene: TRBJ2-2; v_gene: TRBV24-1; d_gene: -; abundance: many; CDR3aa: CATSVSGSRSGELFF; CDR3nt: TGTGCCACCAGTGTCTCAGGATCTCGCTCCGGGGAGCTGTTTTTT
j_gene: TRBJ2-2; v_gene: TRBV7-2; d_gene: -; abundance: many; CDR3aa: CASSLAGDDTGELFF; CDR3nt: TGTGCCAGCAGCTTAGCGGGAGACGACACCGGGGAGCTGTTTTTT
j_gene: TRBJ1-5; v_gene: TRBV11-2; d_gene: -; abundance: many; CDR3aa: CASSLEGAQAQHF; CDR3nt: TGTGCCAGCAGCTTAGAAGGGGCTCAGGCCCAGCATTTT
j_gene: TRBJ2-1; v_gene: TRBV4-3; d_gene: -; abundance: many; CDR3aa: CASSQARGSGNEQFF; CDR3nt: TGCGCCAGCAGCCAAGCCAGGGGATCCGGCAATGAGCAGTTCTTC
j_gene: TRBJ1-2; v_gene: TRBV7-6; d_gene: -; abundance: few; CDR3aa: CASSAQDPYGYTF; CDR3nt: TGTGCCAGCAGCGCCCAGGATCCCTATGGCTACACCTTC
j_gene: TRBJ1-5; v_gene: TRBV6-6; d_gene: -; abundance: few; CDR3aa: CASSVLGGANQPQHF; CDR3nt: TGTGCCAGCAGTGTATTAGGGGGTGCCAATCAGCCCCAGCATTTT
j_gene: TRBJ1-1; v_gene: TRBV6-2/TRBV6-3; d_gene: TRBD1; abundance: many; CDR3aa: CASSYPDRVNTEAFF; CDR3nt: TGTGCCAGCAGTTACCCGGACAGGGTGAACACTGAAGCTTTCTTT
j_gene: TRBJ1-2; v_gene: TRBV19; d_gene: -; abundance: many; CDR3aa: CASSPDWFDGYTF; CDR3nt: TGTGCCAGTAGCCCGGATTGGTTTGATGGCTACACCTTC
j_gene: TRBJ2-2; v_gene: TRBV7-2; d_gene: -; abundance: many; CDR3aa: CASSFRTSNTGELFF; CDR3nt: TGTGCCAGCAGCTTTAGGACTTCGAACACCGGGGAGCTGTTTTTT
j_gene: TRBJ1-1; v_gene: TRBV19; d_gene: TRBD1; abundance: many; CDR3aa: CASSRDSLNTEAFF; CDR3nt: TGTGCCAGTAGTCGGGACAGTTTGAACACTGAAGCTTTCTTT
j_gene: TRBJ1-2; v_gene: TRBV19; d_gene: TRBD1; abundance: -; CDR3aa: CASSIVPDRYGYTF; CDR3nt: TGTGCCAGTAGTATAGTTCCGGACAGGTATGGCTACACCTTC
j_gene: TRBJ1-1; v_gene: TRBV11-3; d_gene: -; abundance: few; CDR3aa: CASSRYTGVAEAFF; CDR3nt: TGTGCCAGCAGCCGCTACACAGGAGTTGCTGAAGCTTTCTTT
j_gene: TRBJ1-5; v_gene: TRBV19; d_gene: -; abundance: many; CDR3aa: CASSKGLSNTNQPQHF; CDR3nt: TGTGCCAGTAGTAAGGGACTTTCAAACACCAATCAGCCCCAGCATTTT
j_gene: TRBJ2-7; v_gene: TRBV12-5; d_gene: -; abundance: many; CDR3aa: CASGLPRDYEQYF; CDR3nt: TGTGCTAGTGGTTTGCCACGGGACTACGAGCAGTACTTC
j_gene: TRBJ1-3; v_gene: TRBV6-2/TRBV6-3; d_gene: -; abundance: -; CDR3aa: CASLRGRYAGNTIYF; CDR3nt: TGTGCCAGCTTGAGGGGCAGATACGCTGGAAACACCATATATTTT